The TCR beta chain under discussion was sequenced for a study of shared clonotypes between healthy human individuals. For the study at large: A couple of women and a few men aged 18 to 49 served as donors.

The test was conducted at deep level. It was approximately 280 ng DNA, 25,000 to 35,000 T cell genomes, that went into each replicate PCR of unsorted PBMC. Unsorted PBMC DNA sequencing spanned ten immunoSEQ deep assay plates. Measured with immunoSEQ multiplex PCR; TCRdb has only the in-frame clones, and not every one. The sample records fewer than 600,000 clones, around 77% being singletons. Trimming took 4 bases from V and 2 from J; bases not matched to a gene: 9. The germline V gene has CDR1 MDHEN and CDR2 SYDVKM. This CDR3 has 18 amino acids. This clone has only one observation. The TCR sequence derives from a woman aged 40-49 years in good health. Some clones in this sample may be carry-over from other donors' samples. Specimen: PBMCs. J is TRBJ2-1 and V is TRBV28, with TRBD2 matching over 12 bases. Here the CDR3 DNA reads TGTGCCAGCAGTTCTTCCCGACTAGCGGGAGTTCCCTACAATGAGCAGTTCTTC. Translated, it gives CASSSSRLAGVPYNEQFF.